Presented here are 31 T cell receptor beta chains from one specimen sequenced in a study of CD8+ T cells in alopecia areata. Extraction and reverse transcription of RNA yielded cDNA as the sequencing template. Clones were read by immunoSEQ multiplex PCR, and TCRdb kept only the in-frame ones, dropping some. This table holds 90,000 to 130,000 clones, about 60% found once. Treatment noted: oral pan-JAK inhibitor, 5-10 mg twice daily. The starting material was CD8+ T cells sorted from blood, obtained at week 24, from a patient treated with tofacitinib. The receptors were gathered from a human donor with alopecia areata.

V usage is TRBV6-1 and J usage is TRBJ2-2; TRBD2 aligns across 8 bases. The V and J ends lost 0 bases and 6 bases, in that order; junction bases with no gene match: 3. Germline V gives CDR1 MNHNS, CDR2 SASEGT. This CDR3 spans 15 amino acids. The CDR3 spells CASSEAASGSGELFF. CDR3 DNA: TGTGCCAGCAGTGAAGCAGCTAGCGGGTCCGGGGAGCTGTTTTTT.

This clone was found a few times. The chain links TRBV6-5 to TRBJ2-7; tentative D call: TRBD1 (6 bases). The ends were cut back, 6 bases at V and 7 bases at J, with 19 bases in the middle. CDR1 is MNHEY, CDR2 SVGAGI, per germline. The CDR3 has 14 amino acids. The CDR3 loop reads CASRTQGTQGEQYF. CDR3 nucleotide sequence: TGTGCCAGCAGAACTCAGGGGACCCAGGGGGAGCAGTACTTC.

V gene TRBV7-9 combines with J gene TRBJ2-1; no definite D call. The V end was cut by 2 bases, the J end by 9 bases, with 14 bases between. Germline V gives CDR1 SEHNR, CDR2 FQNEAQ (reference sequence). The CDR3 is 14 amino acids. CDR3 nucleotides: TGTGCCAGCAGCTTATCGGAACTTCGGTTTGAGCAGTTCTTC. Protein product: CASSLSELRFEQFF.

This clone was detected only once. The chain couples TRBV10-3 to TRBJ1-2; D ambiguous. V lost 2 bases to trimming and J lost 6 bases, with 10 bases between them. Germline CDR1 and CDR2: ENHRY and SYGVKD. This CDR3 contains 13 residues. CDR3 DNA: TGTGCCATCAGTGAGGGTACAGTTGATGGCTACACCTTC. Its protein is CAISEGTVDGYTF.

CDR3 DNA sequence: TGTGCCAGCCGCACAGGGATGAACACTGAAGCTTTCTTT. Its translation: CASRTGMNTEAFF. This rearrangement joins TRBV27 to TRBJ1-1, with D perhaps matching TRBD1 (6 bases). Germline V gene lookup returns CDR1 MNHEY and CDR2 SMNVEV (reference sequence). There are 13 residues in the CDR3. The V and J ends lost 8 bases and 0 bases respectively, with 10 bases between them.

The chain couples TRBV4-1 to TRBJ2-1; 12 nucleotides agree with TRBD2. Looked up from germline, CDR1 is MGHRA and CDR2 is YSYEKL. This CDR3 contains 15 residues. V shed 0 bases and J 10 bases; nucleotides not matched to a gene: 4. CDR3 amino acids: CASSQETSGGPEQFF. In DNA, the CDR3 is TGCGCCAGCAGCCAAGAAACTAGCGGGGGGCCAGAGCAGTTCTTC.

This clone was counted between two and nine times. The same CDR3 also results from other DNA sequences found in this sample. The chain has TRBV6-5 and TRBJ1-5; possibly TRBD1 for D (5 bases). Germline V CDR1 and CDR2: MNHEY, SVGAGI. V lost 5 bases and J lost 2, with 10 bases in between. The CDR3 is 14 amino acids. The CDR3, as DNA: TGTGCCAGCAGTCCGGGACCGGGCAATCAGCCCCAGCATTTT. Translated: CASSPGPGNQPQHF.

The chain carries TRBV30 and TRBJ1-6; D is possibly TRBD1 (5 bases). With 2 bases removed from V and 9 bases from J, the gap between germline ends came to 8 bases. Germline CDR1 is GTSNPN and CDR2 is SVGIG (reference sequence). This CDR3 contains 12 residues. The CDR3 loop is CAWSSRASPLHF. CDR3 nucleotides: TGTGCCTGGAGTAGCAGGGCTTCACCCCTCCACTTT.

The chain employs TRBV14 and TRBJ2-2, with 8 positions matching TRBD1. Looked up from germline, CDR1 is SGHDN and CDR2 is FVKESK. The V gene end was trimmed by 1 base and the J gene end by 4 bases; junction bases not matched to a gene: 5. The CDR3 runs 16 residues. The CDR3 is CASSQAGGLSTGELFF. CDR3 bases: TGTGCCAGCAGCCAAGCAGGGGGCCTGAGCACCGGGGAGCTGTTTTTT.

This chain connects TRBV9 to TRBJ2-4; D is perhaps TRBD2 (6 bases). Germline V gene lookup returns CDR1 SGDLS and CDR2 YYNGEE. Trimming pared 1 base from V and 5 bases from J, leaving 16 bases between. This CDR3 has 16 amino acids. The CDR3 DNA reads as TGTGCCAGCAGCGTATCGGGAGCAATCGGTGAAAACATTCAGTACTTC. It yields the protein CASSVSGAIGENIQYF.

The chain employs TRBV7-8 and TRBJ2-5; TRBD1 agrees at 9 bases. The CDR3 is made up of 15 amino acids. The germline V gene has CDR1 SGHVS and CDR2 FQNEAQ. The J segment lost 5 bases and the V segment lost 2 bases, leaving 6 bases of the junction unmatched. CDR3 nucleotide sequence: TGTGCCAGCAGCTTACGGGACAGGGATCAGGAGACCCAGTACTTC. This codes for CASSLRDRDQETQYF.

CDR3 nucleotides: TGTGCCAGCAGCGTAGGGGACCACGGTGGGGAGCTGTTTTTT. Amino acid sequence: CASSVGDHGGELFF. J is TRBJ2-2 and V is TRBV9; D may match TRBD1 or TRBD2 (5 bases each). The CDR3 is 14 residues long. Germline values: CDR1 SGDLS, CDR2 YYNGEE. Trimming took off 0 bases at V and 8 bases at J, with 11 bases between the two ends.

Turning to this clone: A much larger clonotype is one base distant, so this may be a read error. The V gene is TRBV7-3, the J gene TRBJ1-5; D not certain. The CDR3 runs to 15 residues. Germline CDR1 is SGHTA and CDR2 is FQGTGA. Deletions cut 9 bases from V and 2 bases from J, with 17 bases between. This chain's CDR3 is CASSSAEAGNQPQHF. CDR3 nucleotides: TGTGCCAGTAGTAGTGCAGAGGCCGGCAATCAGCCCCAGCATTTT. The full variable domain, in which reference TRBV7-3 and TRBJ1-5 provide the parts outside the CDR3, is GAGVSQTPSNKVTEKGKYVELRCDPISGHTALYWYRQSLGQGPEFLIYFQGTGAADDSGLPNDRFFAVRPEGSVSTLKIQRTERGDSAVYLCASSSAEAGNQPQHFGDGTRLSIL.

The genes are TRBV6-5 and TRBJ2-7, with TRBD1 matching 8 bases. The V and J ends lost 0 bases and 2 bases, in that order; junction bases with no gene match: 6. There are 16 residues in the CDR3. Germline assignment: CDR1 MNHEY and CDR2 SVGAGI. CDR3 amino acids: CASSYSTGQETYEQYF. CDR3 nucleotide sequence: TGTGCCAGCAGTTACTCGACGGGACAGGAGACCTACGAGCAGTACTTC.

This chain connects TRBV6-5 to TRBJ2-7, with D maybe TRBD2 (5 bases). Per germline, CDR1 MNHEY and CDR2 SVGAGI. The CDR3 runs to 14 residues. The ends were cut back, 0 bases at V and 2 bases at J, with 8 bases in the middle. CDR3 DNA: TGTGCCAGCAGTTACTCCGAGGGCCCCTACGAGCAGTACTTC. Translation gives CASSYSEGPYEQYF.

The table lists this clone with a count of one. The chain links TRBV6-5 to TRBJ2-7; no clear D gene. CDR1 and CDR2 (germline): MNHEY, SVGAGI. Trimming left V 6 bases short and J 1 base short, with 4 bases between. The CDR3 covers 11 residues. The CDR3 reads CASRASYEQYF. DNA for the CDR3: TGTGCCAGCAGGGCATCCTACGAGCAGTACTTC.

In DNA form, the CDR3 reads TGTGCCTGGAGTCCGTATCCGGGACTAGCGGGCGTCGAGCAGTACTTC. Translating it yields CAWSPYPGLAGVEQYF. This rearrangement joins TRBV30 to TRBJ2-7, with 12 nucleotides matching TRBD2. CDR3 length equals 16 residues. J was trimmed by 6 bases and V by 2 bases; bases with no gene match: 11. Germline lookup yields CDR1 GTSNPN and CDR2 SVGIG (reference sequence).

This clone appeared many times. Other DNA sequences within the sample encode an identical CDR3. This sequence joins TRBV7-8 and TRBJ2-3; 9 bases fit TRBD2. With 5 bases clipped from V and 1 base from J, the junction kept 4 bases outside the gene matches. From germline, CDR1 is SGHVS and CDR2 FQNEAQ. The CDR3 sequence is 15 residues long. The CDR3 is CASSPQRGGTDTQYF. Written as DNA, the CDR3 is TGTGCCAGCAGCCCTCAGCGGGGGGGCACAGATACGCAGTATTTT.

This chain links TRBV14 with TRBJ1-1; no clear D. Trimming removed 4 bases from V and 1 base from J, with 7 bases in between. The CDR3 contains 13 residues. Germline values: CDR1 SGHDN, CDR2 FVKESK. For the CDR3, the DNA is TGTGCCAGCAGCCCCCGCGGGAACACTGAAGCTTTCTTT. Translated: CASSPRGNTEAFF.

The chain joins TRBV7-9 to TRBJ2-7; a possible D gene is TRBD2 (5 bases). TRBJ2-1 explains the end of the DNA better; the J call may be wrong. CDR1 and CDR2 (germline): SEHNR, FQNEAQ (reference sequence). The CDR3 has 11 amino acids. This chain's CDR3 is CASSYSDEQFF. CDR3 in DNA: TGTGCCAGCAGCTATAGCGATGAGCAGTTCTTC.

The table lists this clone with a few counts. The J gene is TRBJ1-2, the V gene TRBV27, with a possible D match to TRBD1 (5 bases). The CDR3 totals 13 residues. V lost 8 bases and J lost 4, with 14 bases in between. CDR1 MNHEY and CDR2 SMNVEV come from the germline V gene (reference sequence). In nucleotides, the CDR3 is TGTGCCAGCGCCCCGGGGCCCCTCTATGGCTACACCTTC. Amino acid sequence: CASAPGPLYGYTF.

This clone was seen only a few times. The V call is TRBV2, the J call TRBJ1-5; a weak D match, TRBD1 (5 bases). V gave up 8 bases and J gave up 1 base, with 6 bases separating them. The germline CDR1 and CDR2 sequences are SNHLY and FYNNEI. The CDR3 totals 12 residues. The CDR3 DNA reads as TGTGCCAGCCGGGACAGCAATCAGCCCCAGCATTTT. Translating gives CASRDSNQPQHF. The variable domain in full, completed from reference TRBV2 and TRBJ1-5, reads EPEVTQTPSHQVTQMGQEVILRCVPISNHLYFYWYRQILGQKVEFLVSFYNNEISEKSEIFDDQFSVERPDGSNFTLKIRSTKLEDSAMYFCASRDSNQPQHFGDGTRLSIL.

The V call is TRBV6-5, the J call TRBJ2-5; TRBD2 agrees at 7 bases. The CDR3 runs 11 residues. CDR1 is MNHEY and CDR2 is SVGAGI in the germline V gene. After removal of 10 bases from V and 5 bases from J, the junction contained 4 bases not matched to a gene. CDR3 amino acids: CATWRGETQYF. The CDR3 coding sequence is TGTGCCACTTGGCGGGGGGAGACCCAGTACTTC.

This clone was seen a few times. CDR3 nucleotide sequence: TGTGCCAGCAGTTCCAGCCAGGAATGGGAGCAGTACTTC. Translating it yields CASSSSQEWEQYF. V and J are TRBV13 and TRBJ2-7, with D hard to call. From germline, CDR1 is PRHDT and CDR2 FYEKMQ (reference sequence). V lost 6 bases and J lost 7, with 16 bases in between. This CDR3 contains 13 residues.

This clone was observed a handful of times. The V call is TRBV29-1, the J call TRBJ2-1; TRBD2 aligns across 9 bases. J lost 6 bases, V lost 2 bases, and 5 bases had no gene match. The germline gives CDR1 SQVTM, CDR2 ANQGSEA. The CDR3 contains 14 residues. Written as DNA, the CDR3 is TGCAGCGTTGAACGCCTAGCGGGGTTCAATGAGCAGTTCTTC. Protein product: CSVERLAGFNEQFF.

This chain joins TRBV5-6 and TRBJ1-5; D not certain. Germline assignment: CDR1 SGHDT and CDR2 YYEEEE. Trimming shortened V by 0 bases and J by 4 bases, and 8 bases separated the two germline ends. The CDR3 spans 14 residues. The CDR3 here is CASSLATGNQPQHF. The CDR3, as DNA: TGTGCCAGCAGCTTGGCCACGGGGAATCAGCCCCAGCATTTT.

The rearrangement uses TRBV15 and TRBJ1-2; TRBD1 aligns across 9 bases. In germline, CDR1 is LNHNV, CDR2 YYDKDF (reference sequence). V gave up 3 bases and J gave up 2 bases; unmatched junction bases: 1. CDR3 size: 14 residues. CDR3 in amino acids: CATSSDRGNYGYTF. CDR3 nucleotide sequence: TGTGCCACCAGCAGTGACAGGGGGAACTATGGCTACACCTTC.

This clone turned up a few times. V is TRBV30 and J is TRBJ2-3; D is possibly TRBD1 (5 bases). This CDR3 spans 14 amino acids. The V end was cut by 0 bases, the J end by 5 bases, with 12 bases between. From germline, CDR1 is GTSNPN and CDR2 SVGIG (reference sequence). CDR3 DNA sequence: TGTGCCTGGAGTGTTGAAGGGGAAGGAGATACGCAGTATTTT. Translating gives CAWSVEGEGDTQYF.

The chain recombines TRBV7-9 with TRBJ1-2; D remains unclear. Trimming removed 1 base at V and 0 bases at J, with 6 bases between. This CDR3 comprises 14 residues. Germline assignment: CDR1 SEHNR and CDR2 FQNEAQ (reference sequence). CDR3 DNA: TGTGCCAGCAGCTTAGGCAGCACTAACTATGGCTACACCTTC. This translates into CASSLGSTNYGYTF. The full variable domain, with the rest looked up from reference TRBV7-9 and TRBJ1-2, is DTGVSQNPRHKITKRGQNVTFRCDPISEHNRLYWYRQTLGQGPEFLTYFQNEAQLEKSRLLSDRFSAERPKGSFSTLEIQRTEQGDSAMYLCASSLGSTNYGYTFGSGTRLTVV.

The rearrangement uses TRBV11-2 and TRBJ2-7, with D maybe TRBD1 (8 bases). V was pared by 3 bases and J by 5 bases, with 26 bases between. The CDR3 extends over 18 amino acids. The germline V gene has CDR1 SGHAT and CDR2 FQNNGV. The CDR3 sequence is CASSFITGQGGRVDEQYF. The CDR3 nucleotides are TGTGCCAGCAGCTTTATTACCGGACAGGGAGGGAGAGTGGACGAGCAGTACTTC.

This sequence joins TRBV6-6 and TRBJ1-5, with D hard to call. This CDR3 region has 14 residues. Germline V gene sequence: CDR1 MNHNY, CDR2 SVGAGI (reference sequence). The V end was cut by 4 bases, the J end by 0 bases, with 7 bases between. The CDR3 coding sequence is TGTGCCAGCAGTTTGGGCGATAGCAATCAGCCCCAGCATTTT. It codes for CASSLGDSNQPQHF.